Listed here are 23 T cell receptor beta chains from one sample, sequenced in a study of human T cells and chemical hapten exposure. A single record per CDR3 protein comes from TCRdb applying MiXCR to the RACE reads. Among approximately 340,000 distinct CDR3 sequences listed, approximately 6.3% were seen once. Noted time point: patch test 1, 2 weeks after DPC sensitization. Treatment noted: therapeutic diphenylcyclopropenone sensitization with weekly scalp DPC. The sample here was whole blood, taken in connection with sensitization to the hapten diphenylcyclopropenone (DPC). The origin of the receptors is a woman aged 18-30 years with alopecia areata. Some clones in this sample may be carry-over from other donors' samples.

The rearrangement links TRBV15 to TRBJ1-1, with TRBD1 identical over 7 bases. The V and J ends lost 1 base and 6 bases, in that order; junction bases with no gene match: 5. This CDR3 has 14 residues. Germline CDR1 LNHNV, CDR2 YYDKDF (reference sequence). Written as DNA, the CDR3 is TGTGCCACCAGCAGAGCCCTAGACAGGGCTGAAGCTTTCTTT. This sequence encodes CATSRALDRAEAFF. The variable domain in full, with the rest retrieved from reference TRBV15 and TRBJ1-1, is DAMVIQNPRYQVTQFGKPVTLSCSQTLNHNVMYWYQQKSSQAPKLLFHYYDKDFNNEADTPDNFQSRRPNTSFCFLDIRSPGLGDTAMYLCATSRALDRAEAFFGQGTRLTVV.

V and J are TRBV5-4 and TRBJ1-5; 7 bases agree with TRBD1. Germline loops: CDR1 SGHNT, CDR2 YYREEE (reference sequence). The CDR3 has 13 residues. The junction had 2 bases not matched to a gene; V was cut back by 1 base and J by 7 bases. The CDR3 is CASSLQGVQPQHF. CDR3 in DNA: TGTGCCAGCAGCTTGCAGGGGGTCCAGCCCCAGCATTTT. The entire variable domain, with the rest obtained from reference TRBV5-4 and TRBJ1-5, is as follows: ETGVTQSPTHLIKTRGQQVTLRCSSQSGHNTVSWYQQALGQGPQFIFQYYREEENGRGNFPPRFSGLQFPNYSSELNVNALELDDSALYLCASSLQGVQPQHFGDGTRLSIL.

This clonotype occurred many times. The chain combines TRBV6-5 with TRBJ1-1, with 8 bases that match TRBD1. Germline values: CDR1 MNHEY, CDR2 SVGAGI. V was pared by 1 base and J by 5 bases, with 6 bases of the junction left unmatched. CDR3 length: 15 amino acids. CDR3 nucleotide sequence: TGTGCCAGCAGTTACTACCGGACAGGGCGGACTGAAGCTTTCTTT. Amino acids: CASSYYRTGRTEAFF.

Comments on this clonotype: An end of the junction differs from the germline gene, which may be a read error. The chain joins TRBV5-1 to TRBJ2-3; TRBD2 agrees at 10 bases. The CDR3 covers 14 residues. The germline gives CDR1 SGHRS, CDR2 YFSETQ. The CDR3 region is CDSSQGLATDTQYF. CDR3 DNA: TGCGACAGCAGCCAGGGACTAGCGACAGATACGCAGTATTTT.

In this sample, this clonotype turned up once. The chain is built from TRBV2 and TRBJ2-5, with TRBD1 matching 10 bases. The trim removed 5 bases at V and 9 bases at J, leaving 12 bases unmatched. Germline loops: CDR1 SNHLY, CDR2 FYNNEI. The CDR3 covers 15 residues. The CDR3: CASSPGTGAGGAQYF. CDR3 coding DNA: TGTGCCAGCAGTCCCGGGACAGGGGCCGGCGGGGCCCAGTACTTC. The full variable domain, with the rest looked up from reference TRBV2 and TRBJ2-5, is EPEVTQTPSHQVTQMGQEVILRCVPISNHLYFYWYRQILGQKVEFLVSFYNNEISEKSEIFDDQFSVERPDGSNFTLKIRSTKLEDSAMYFCASSPGTGAGGAQYFGPGTRLLVL.

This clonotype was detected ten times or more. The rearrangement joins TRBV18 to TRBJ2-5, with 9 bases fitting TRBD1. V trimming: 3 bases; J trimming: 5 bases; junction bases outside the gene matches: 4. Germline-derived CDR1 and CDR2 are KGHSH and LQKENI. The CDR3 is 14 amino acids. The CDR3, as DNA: TGTGCCAGCTCACCGGGACAGGGAGGTGAGACCCAGTACTTC. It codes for CASSPGQGGETQYF.

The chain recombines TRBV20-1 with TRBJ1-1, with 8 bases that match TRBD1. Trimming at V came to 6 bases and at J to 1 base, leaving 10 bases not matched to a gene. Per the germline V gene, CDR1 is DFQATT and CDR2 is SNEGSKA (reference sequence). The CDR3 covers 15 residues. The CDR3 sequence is CSALNWTGRNTEAFF. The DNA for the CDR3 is TGCAGTGCCTTAAATTGGACAGGGCGGAACACTGAAGCTTTCTTT.

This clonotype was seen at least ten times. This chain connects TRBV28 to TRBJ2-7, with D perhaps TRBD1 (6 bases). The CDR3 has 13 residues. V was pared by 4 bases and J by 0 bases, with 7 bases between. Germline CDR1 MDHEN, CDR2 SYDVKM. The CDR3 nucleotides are TGTGCCAGCAGTTCAGGGGACTCCTACGAGCAGTACTTC. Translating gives CASSSGDSYEQYF. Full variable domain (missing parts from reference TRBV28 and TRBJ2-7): DVKVTQSSRYLVKRTGEKVFLECVQDMDHENMFWYRQDPGLGLRLIYFSYDVKMKEKGDIPEGYSVSREKKERFSLILESASTNQTSMYLCASSSGDSYEQYFGPGTRLTVT.

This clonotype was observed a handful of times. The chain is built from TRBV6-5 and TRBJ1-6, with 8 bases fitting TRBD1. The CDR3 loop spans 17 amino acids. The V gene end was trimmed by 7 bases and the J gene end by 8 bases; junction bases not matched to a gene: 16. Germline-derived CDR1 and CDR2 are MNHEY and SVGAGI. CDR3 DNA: TGTGCCAGCACCCCCAGGGGGCCTCCCCCAATAGATTCACCCCTCCACTTT. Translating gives CASTPRGPPPIDSPLHF.

The CDR3 DNA is TGCAGTGCTAGAGGTCACGCGGGGGGCCCTCTCAGCACAGATACGCAGTATTTT. Its protein product is CSARGHAGGPLSTDTQYF. The rearrangement links TRBV20-1 to TRBJ2-3, with TRBD2 identical over 8 bases. CDR3 length: 18 residues. Trimming cost V 1 base and J 0 bases; bases outside gene matches: 12. CDR1 is DFQATT, CDR2 SNEGSKA, per germline (reference sequence).

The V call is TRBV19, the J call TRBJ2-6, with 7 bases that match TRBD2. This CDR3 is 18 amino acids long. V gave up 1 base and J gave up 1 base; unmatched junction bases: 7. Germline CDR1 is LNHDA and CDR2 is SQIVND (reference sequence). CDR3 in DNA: TGTGCCAGTAGTATAGTGGGGGGACTACAGTCTGGGGCCAACGTCCTGACTTTC. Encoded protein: CASSIVGGLQSGANVLTF.

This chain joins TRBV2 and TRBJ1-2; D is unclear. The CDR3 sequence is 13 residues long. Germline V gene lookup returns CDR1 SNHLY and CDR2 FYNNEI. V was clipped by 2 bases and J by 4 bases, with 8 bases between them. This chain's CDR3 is CASSEQQSYGYTF. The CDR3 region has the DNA TGTGCCAGCAGTGAACAACAGTCCTATGGCTACACCTTC. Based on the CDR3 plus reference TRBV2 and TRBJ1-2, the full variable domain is EPEVTQTPSHQVTQMGQEVILRCVPISNHLYFYWYRQILGQKVEFLVSFYNNEISEKSEIFDDQFSVERPDGSNFTLKIRSTKLEDSAMYFCASSEQQSYGYTFGSGTRLTVV.

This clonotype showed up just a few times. Here the CDR3 DNA reads TGTGCCAGCAGTAGGGAGACAGGCGACTATGGCTACACCTTC. It encodes CASSRETGDYGYTF. The genes are TRBV6-1 and TRBJ1-2; D possibly corresponds to TRBD1 (6 bases). Germline CDR1 is MNHNS and CDR2 is SASEGT. V shed 5 bases and J shed 3 bases, with 13 bases lying between them. CDR3 length: 14 amino acids.

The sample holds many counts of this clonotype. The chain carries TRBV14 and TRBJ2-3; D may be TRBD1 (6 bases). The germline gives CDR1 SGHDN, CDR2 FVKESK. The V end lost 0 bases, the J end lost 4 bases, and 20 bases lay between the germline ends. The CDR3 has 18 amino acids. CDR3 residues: CASSQDPVDRTPSDTQYF. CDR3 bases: TGTGCCAGCAGCCAAGATCCTGTTGACAGGACACCATCAGATACGCAGTATTTT.

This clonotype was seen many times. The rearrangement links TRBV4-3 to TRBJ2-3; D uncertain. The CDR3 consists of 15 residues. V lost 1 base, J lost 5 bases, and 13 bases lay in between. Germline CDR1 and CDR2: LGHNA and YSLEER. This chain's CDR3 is CASSQAYNVGDTQYF. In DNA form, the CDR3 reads TGCGCCAGCAGCCAAGCTTACAACGTGGGAGATACGCAGTATTTT.

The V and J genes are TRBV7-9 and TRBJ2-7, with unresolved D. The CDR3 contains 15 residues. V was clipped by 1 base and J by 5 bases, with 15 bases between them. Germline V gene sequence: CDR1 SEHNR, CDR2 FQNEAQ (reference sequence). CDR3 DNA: TGTGCCAGCAGCTTAGACCATGGTCAGAACAACGAGCAGTACTTC. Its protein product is CASSLDHGQNNEQYF.

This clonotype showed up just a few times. This CDR3 reads CASSGPPRQGANIQYF. The DNA of the CDR3 is TGTGCCAGCAGTGGACCTCCGAGGCAGGGGGCGAACATTCAGTACTTC. The chain links TRBV2 to TRBJ2-4; the match to TRBD1 covers 8 bases. This CDR3 has 16 amino acids. Unmatched junction bases numbered 12, after V lost 4 bases and J lost 7 bases. The germline gives CDR1 SNHLY, CDR2 FYNNEI.

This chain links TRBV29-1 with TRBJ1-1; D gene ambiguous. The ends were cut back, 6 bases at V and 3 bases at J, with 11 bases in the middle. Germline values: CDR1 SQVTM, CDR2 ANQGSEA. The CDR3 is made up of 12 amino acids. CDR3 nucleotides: TGCAGCGTAAACAGCGTTTACACTGAAGCTTTCTTT. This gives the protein CSVNSVYTEAFF.

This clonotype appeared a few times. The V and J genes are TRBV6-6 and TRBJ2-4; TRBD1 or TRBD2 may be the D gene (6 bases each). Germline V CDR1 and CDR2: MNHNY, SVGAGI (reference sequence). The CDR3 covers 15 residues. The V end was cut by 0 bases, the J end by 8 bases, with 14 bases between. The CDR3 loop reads CASSYSTTGRHIQYF. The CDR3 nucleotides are TGTGCCAGCAGTTACTCTACTACAGGGAGGCACATTCAGTACTTC.

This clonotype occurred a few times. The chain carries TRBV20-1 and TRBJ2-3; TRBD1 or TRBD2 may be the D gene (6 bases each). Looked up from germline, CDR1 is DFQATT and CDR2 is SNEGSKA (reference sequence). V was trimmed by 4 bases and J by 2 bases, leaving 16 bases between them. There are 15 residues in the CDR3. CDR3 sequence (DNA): TGCAGTGCTAACGCCCTCACGGGGGCCACAGATACGCAGTATTTT. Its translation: CSANALTGATDTQYF.

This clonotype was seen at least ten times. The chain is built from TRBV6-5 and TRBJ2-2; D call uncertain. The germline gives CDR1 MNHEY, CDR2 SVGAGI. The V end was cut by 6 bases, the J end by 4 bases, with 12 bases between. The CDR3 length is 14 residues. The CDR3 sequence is CASRPTGITGELFF. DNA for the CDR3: TGTGCCAGCAGACCGACCGGAATCACCGGGGAGCTGTTTTTT.

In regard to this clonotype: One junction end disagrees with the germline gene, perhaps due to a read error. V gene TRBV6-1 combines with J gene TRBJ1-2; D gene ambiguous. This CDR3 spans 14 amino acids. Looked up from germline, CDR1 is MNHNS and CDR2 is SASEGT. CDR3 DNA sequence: TGTGCCAGCAGTTTGAAGGAGTTGAATTATGTCTACACCTTC. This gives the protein CASSLKELNYVYTF.

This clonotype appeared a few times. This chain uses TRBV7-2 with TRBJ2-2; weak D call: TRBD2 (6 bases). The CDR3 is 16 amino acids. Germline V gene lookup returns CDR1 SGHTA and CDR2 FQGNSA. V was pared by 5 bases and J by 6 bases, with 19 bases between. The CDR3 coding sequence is TGTGCCAGCAGCCCGCCCGTGGCTAGCGTGGCCGGGGAGCTGTTTTTT. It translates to CASSPPVASVAGELFF.